This T cell receptor (beta chain) appears in the sequencing data of a study of shared clonotypes between healthy human individuals. General study points: Naive subsets generally had larger estimated richness than memory subsets. Only blood underwent sampling, and tissue repertoires likely differ. The study found roughly 5% of naive CD4 clonotypes shared across a few donors.

The CDR3 runs 16 residues. The V segment lost 4 bases and the J segment 6 bases; nucleotides outside the gene matches: 7. Germline CDR1 SGHTA, CDR2 FQGNSA. TCRdb's table, derived via immunoSEQ multiplex PCR, lists solely in-frame clones and lacks some. There are 1 million to 1.2 million clones in the sample; around three quarters occur only once, and 0.89% lies in the top ten. On this clone itself: Antigen specificity is unknown.

The rearrangement uses TRBV7-2 and TRBJ2-3; 13 bases are shared with TRBD2. The specimen was memory CD4+ T cells from PBMCs. The subset was: CD45RA-negative fraction. This TCR derives from a man in his late teens or twenties in good health. Some clones in this sample may be carry-over from other donors' samples. The CDR3 region has the DNA TGTGCCAGCAGCTCCAGGACTAGCGGGGGTTGGGATACGCAGTATTTT. Amino acids: CASSSRTSGGWDTQYF.